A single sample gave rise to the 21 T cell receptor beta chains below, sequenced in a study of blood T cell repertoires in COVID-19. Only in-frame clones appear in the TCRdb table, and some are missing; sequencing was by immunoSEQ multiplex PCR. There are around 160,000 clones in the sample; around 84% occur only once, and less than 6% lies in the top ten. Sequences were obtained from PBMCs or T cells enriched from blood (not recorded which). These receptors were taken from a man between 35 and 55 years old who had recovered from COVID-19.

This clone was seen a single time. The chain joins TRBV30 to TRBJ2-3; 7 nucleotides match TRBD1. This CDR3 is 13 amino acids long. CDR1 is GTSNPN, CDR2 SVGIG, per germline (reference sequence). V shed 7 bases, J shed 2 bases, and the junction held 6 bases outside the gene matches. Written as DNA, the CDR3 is TGTGCCTTGTCACAGGGGAACACAGATACGCAGTATTTT. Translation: CALSQGNTDTQYF. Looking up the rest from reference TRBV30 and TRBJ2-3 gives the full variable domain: SQTIHQWPATLVQPVGSPLSLECTVEGTSNPNLYWYRQAAGRGLQLLFYSVGIGQISSEVPQNLSASRPQDRQFILSSKKLLLSDSGFYLCALSQGNTDTQYFGPGTRLTVL.

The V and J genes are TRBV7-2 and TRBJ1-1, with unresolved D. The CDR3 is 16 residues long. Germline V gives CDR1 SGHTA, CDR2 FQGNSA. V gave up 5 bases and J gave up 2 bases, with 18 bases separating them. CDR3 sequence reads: CASSLTAQAYNTEAFF. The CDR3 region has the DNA TGTGCCAGCAGCCTGACGGCCCAGGCGTACAACACTGAAGCTTTCTTT.

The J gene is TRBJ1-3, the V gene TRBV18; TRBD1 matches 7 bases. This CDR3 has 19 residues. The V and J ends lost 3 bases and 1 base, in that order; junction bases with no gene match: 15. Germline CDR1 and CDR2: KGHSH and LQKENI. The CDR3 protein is CASSPRSLQGKPSGNTIYF. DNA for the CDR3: TGTGCCAGCTCACCCCGATCCTTACAGGGGAAGCCGTCTGGAAACACCATATATTTT.

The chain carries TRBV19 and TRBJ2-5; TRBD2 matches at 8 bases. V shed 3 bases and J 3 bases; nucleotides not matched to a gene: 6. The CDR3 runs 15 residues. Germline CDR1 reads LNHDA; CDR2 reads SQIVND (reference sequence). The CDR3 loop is CASSMAGGGEETQYF. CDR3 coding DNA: TGTGCCAGTAGTATGGCCGGGGGGGGCGAAGAGACCCAGTACTTC.

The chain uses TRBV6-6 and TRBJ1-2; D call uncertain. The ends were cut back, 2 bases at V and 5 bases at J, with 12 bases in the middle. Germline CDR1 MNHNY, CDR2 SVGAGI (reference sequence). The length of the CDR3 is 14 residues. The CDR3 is CASSYPGNPYGYTF. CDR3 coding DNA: TGTGCCAGCAGTTACCCGGGTAACCCATATGGCTACACCTTC.

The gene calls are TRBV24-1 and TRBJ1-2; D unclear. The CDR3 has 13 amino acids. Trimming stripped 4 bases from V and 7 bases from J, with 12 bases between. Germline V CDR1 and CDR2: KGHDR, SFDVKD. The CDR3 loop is CATSDQTLGGYTF. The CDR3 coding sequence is TGTGCCACCAGTGACCAGACCCTAGGTGGCTACACCTTC.

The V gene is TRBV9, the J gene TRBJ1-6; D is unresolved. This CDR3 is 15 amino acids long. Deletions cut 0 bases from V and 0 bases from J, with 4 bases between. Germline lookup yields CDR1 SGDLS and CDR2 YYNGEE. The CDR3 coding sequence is TGTGCCAGCAGCGTAGAGAGCTCCTATAATTCACCCCTCCACTTT. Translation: CASSVESSYNSPLHF. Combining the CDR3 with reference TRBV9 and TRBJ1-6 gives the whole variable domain DSGVTQTPKHLITATGQRVTLRCSPRSGDLSVYWYQQSLDQGLQFLIQYYNGEERAKGNILERFSAQQFPDLHSELNLSSLELGDSALYFCASSVESSYNSPLHFGNGTRLTVT.

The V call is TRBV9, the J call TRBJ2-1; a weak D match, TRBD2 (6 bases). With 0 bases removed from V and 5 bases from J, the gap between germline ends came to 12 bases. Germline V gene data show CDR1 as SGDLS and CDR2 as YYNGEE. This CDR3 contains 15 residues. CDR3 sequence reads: CASSVETRRDNEQFF. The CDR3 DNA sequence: TGTGCCAGCAGCGTAGAGACTAGGCGGGACAATGAGCAGTTCTTC.

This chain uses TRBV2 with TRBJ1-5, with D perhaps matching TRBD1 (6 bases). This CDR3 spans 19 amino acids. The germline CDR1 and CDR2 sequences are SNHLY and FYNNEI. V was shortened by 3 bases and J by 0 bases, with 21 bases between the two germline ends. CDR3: CASSDREVGDITSNQPQHF. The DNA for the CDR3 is TGTGCCAGCAGTGATCGTGAGGTCGGGGACATCACTAGCAATCAGCCCCAGCATTTT.

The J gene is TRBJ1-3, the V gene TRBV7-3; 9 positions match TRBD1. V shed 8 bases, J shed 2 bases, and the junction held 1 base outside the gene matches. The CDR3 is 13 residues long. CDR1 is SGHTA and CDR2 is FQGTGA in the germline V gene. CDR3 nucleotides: TGTGCCAGCCGACAGGGGGCTGGAAACACCATATATTTT. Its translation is CASRQGAGNTIYF.

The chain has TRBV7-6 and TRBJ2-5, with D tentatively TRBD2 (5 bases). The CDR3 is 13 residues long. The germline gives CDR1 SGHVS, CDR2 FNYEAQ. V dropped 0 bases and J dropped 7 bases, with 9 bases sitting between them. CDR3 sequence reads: CASSLAESGTQYF. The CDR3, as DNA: TGTGCCAGCAGCTTAGCGGAGAGCGGGACCCAGTACTTC.

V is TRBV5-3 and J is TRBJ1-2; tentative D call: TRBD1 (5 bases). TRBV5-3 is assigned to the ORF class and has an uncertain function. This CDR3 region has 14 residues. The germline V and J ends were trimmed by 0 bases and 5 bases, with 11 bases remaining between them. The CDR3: CARSLVREGYGYTF. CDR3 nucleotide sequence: TGTGCCAGAAGCTTGGTCAGGGAGGGGTATGGCTACACCTTC.

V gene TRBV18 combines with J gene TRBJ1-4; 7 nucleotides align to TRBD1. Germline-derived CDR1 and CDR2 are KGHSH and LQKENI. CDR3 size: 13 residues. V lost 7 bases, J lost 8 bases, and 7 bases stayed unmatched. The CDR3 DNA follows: TGTGCCAGCTTAAGGGGGCTGGGGGAAAAACTGTTTTTT. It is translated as CASLRGLGEKLFF.

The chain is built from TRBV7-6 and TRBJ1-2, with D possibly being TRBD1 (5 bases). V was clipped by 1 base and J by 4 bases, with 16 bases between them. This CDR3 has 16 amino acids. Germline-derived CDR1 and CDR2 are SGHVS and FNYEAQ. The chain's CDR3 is CASSLGSPGWVYGYTF. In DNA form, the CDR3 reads TGTGCCAGCAGCTTAGGATCTCCAGGGTGGGTCTATGGCTACACCTTC.

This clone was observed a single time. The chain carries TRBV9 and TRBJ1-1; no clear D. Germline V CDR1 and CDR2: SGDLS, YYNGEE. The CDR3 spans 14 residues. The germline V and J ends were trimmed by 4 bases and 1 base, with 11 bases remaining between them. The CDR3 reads CASSLMVGNTEAFF. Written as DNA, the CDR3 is TGTGCCAGCAGCCTAATGGTCGGGAACACTGAAGCTTTCTTT.

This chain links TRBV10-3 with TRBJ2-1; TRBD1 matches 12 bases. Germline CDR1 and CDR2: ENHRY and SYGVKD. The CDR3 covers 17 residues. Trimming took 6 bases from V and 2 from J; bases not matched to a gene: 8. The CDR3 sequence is CAIRPGQGAGAYNEQFF. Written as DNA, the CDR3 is TGTGCCATCAGACCGGGACAGGGGGCGGGAGCCTACAATGAGCAGTTCTTC.

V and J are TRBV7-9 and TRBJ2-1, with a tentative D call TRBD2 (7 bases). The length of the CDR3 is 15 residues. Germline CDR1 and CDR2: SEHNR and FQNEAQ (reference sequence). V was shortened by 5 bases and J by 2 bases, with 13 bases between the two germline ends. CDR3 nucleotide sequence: TGTGCCAGCAGCGCTCGGGGGGCTCCCTACAATGAGCAGTTCTTC. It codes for CASSARGAPYNEQFF.

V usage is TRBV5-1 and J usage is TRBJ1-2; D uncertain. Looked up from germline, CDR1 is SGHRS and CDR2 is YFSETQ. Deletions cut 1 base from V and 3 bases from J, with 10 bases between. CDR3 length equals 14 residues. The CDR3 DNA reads TGCGCCAGCAGCTTGAGTGCCAGTGACTATGGCTACACCTTC. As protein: CASSLSASDYGYTF.

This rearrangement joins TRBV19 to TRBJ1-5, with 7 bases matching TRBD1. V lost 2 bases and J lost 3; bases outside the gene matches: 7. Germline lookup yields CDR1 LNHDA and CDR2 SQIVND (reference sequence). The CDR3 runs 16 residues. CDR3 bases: TGTGCCAGTAGTATACAGTGGGGACAGATCAATCAGCCCCAGCATTTT. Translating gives CASSIQWGQINQPQHF.

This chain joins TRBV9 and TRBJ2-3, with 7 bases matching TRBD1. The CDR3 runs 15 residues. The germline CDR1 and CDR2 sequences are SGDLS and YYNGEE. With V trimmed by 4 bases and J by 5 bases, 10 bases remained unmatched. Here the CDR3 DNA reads TGTGCCAGCAGCTCGCGACAGGGCGGTGTAGATACGCAGTATTTT. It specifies CASSSRQGGVDTQYF.

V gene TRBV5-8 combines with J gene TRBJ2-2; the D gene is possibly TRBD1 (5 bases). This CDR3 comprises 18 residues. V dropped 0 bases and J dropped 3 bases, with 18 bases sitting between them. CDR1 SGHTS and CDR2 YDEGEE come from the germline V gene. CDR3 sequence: CASSLVGREGWDTGELFF. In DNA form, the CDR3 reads TGTGCCAGCAGCTTGGTGGGCAGGGAAGGTTGGGACACCGGGGAGCTGTTTTTT.